This passage covers 30 T cell receptor beta chains from one sample sequenced in a study of T cell changes during pregnancy in multiple sclerosis. Sequenced by immunoSEQ multiplex PCR; TCRdb stores in-frame clones only, minus some. Of roughly 30,000 clones listed, roughly nine tenths are singletons. The sequences come from CD8+ T cells from peripheral blood mononuclear cells, collected in the first trimester of pregnancy. All receptors derive from a female donor with multiple sclerosis, enrolled in a pregnancy study.

The chain combines TRBV7-9 with TRBJ1-4; 7 positions agree with TRBD1. The ends lost 5 bases at V and 6 bases at J; junction bases unmatched: 6. The CDR3 length is 14 residues. CDR1 is SEHNR, CDR2 FQNEAQ, per germline (reference sequence). In DNA, the CDR3 is TGTGCCAGCAGCCACCGACAGGGAGATGAAAAACTGTTTTTT. Its translation: CASSHRQGDEKLFF.

V gene TRBV7-3 combines with J gene TRBJ2-1; D unresolved. This CDR3 spans 15 amino acids. CDR1 is SGHTA, CDR2 FQGTGA, per germline. The germline V and J ends were trimmed by 2 bases and 5 bases, with 13 bases remaining between them. CDR3 protein: CASSLGSSGHNEQFF. CDR3 DNA sequence: TGTGCCAGCAGCTTAGGTAGCTCCGGTCACAATGAGCAGTTCTTC.

This sequence joins TRBV28 and TRBJ2-6; 10 nucleotides line up with TRBD1. The CDR3 covers 18 residues. Germline V gene sequence: CDR1 MDHEN, CDR2 SYDVKM. V was pared by 6 bases and J by 0 bases, with 8 bases of the junction left unmatched. CDR3 residues: CASSFRDRGFSGANVLTF. CDR3 DNA: TGTGCCAGCAGCTTCCGGGACAGGGGCTTCTCTGGGGCCAACGTCCTGACTTTC.

This chain connects TRBV6-6 to TRBJ1-2; tentatively, D is TRBD1 (5 bases). V dropped 2 bases and J dropped 6 bases, with 13 bases sitting between them. Germline V gives CDR1 MNHNY, CDR2 SVGAGI (reference sequence). The CDR3 runs to 14 residues. This chain's CDR3 is CASSYSTGGDGYTF. The DNA for the CDR3 is TGTGCCAGCAGTTACAGTACGGGGGGAGATGGCTACACCTTC.

V and J are TRBV7-9 and TRBJ2-7; D is possibly TRBD2 (5 bases). V was cut by 0 bases and J by 4 bases, with 13 bases left in between. Germline assignment: CDR1 SEHNR and CDR2 FQNEAQ (reference sequence). The CDR3 is 15 amino acids. CDR3 nucleotide sequence: TGTGCCAGCAGCTTAGCGCCGGGGATGAAGTACGAGCAGTACTTC. The encoded protein is CASSLAPGMKYEQYF.

The chain combines TRBV4-1 with TRBJ2-7; TRBD2 might be the D (7 bases). Germline lookup yields CDR1 MGHRA and CDR2 YSYEKL. With 5 bases removed from V and 1 base from J, the gap between germline ends came to 15 bases. There are 15 residues in the CDR3. CDR3 coding DNA: TGCGCCAGCAGCTCAAAGGAGGGGGGGTCCTACGAGCAGTACTTC. Amino acids: CASSSKEGGSYEQYF.

The chain carries TRBV19 and TRBJ2-7; 8 positions agree with TRBD2. CDR1 LNHDA and CDR2 SQIVND come from the germline V gene (reference sequence). Germline trimming cut 5 bases from V and 4 bases from J; bases unmatched to any gene: 4. The CDR3 covers 13 residues. CDR3 sequence: CASSAGGRYEQYF. For the CDR3, the DNA is TGTGCCAGTAGTGCGGGAGGTAGATACGAGCAGTACTTC.

The chain combines TRBV4-2 with TRBJ1-5, with 7 bases that match TRBD1. The CDR3 length is 18 residues. The germline CDR1 and CDR2 sequences are LGHNA and YNFKEQ. V lost 1 base, J lost 3 bases, and 12 bases stayed unmatched. The CDR3 bases are TGTGCCAGCAGCCAAGTCGCACAGGGGAAGGGTTACAATCAGCCCCAGCATTTT. The encoded protein is CASSQVAQGKGYNQPQHF.

The chain links TRBV6-1 to TRBJ1-2, with D unclear. This CDR3 has 15 residues. CDR1 and CDR2 from the germline V gene are MNHNS and SASEGT. The V end lost 6 bases, the J end lost 3 bases, and 17 bases lay between the germline ends. The CDR3 DNA sequence: TGTGCCAGCAGGGTGGAGGAGGTCGGACACTATGGCTACACCTTC. It is translated as CASRVEEVGHYGYTF.

The chain uses TRBV18 and TRBJ1-4, with 7 bases that match TRBD1. This CDR3 spans 14 amino acids. V gave up 4 bases and J gave up 8 bases; unmatched junction bases: 7. Germline values: CDR1 KGHSH, CDR2 LQKENI. The CDR3 region is CASSLGQPGEKLFF. In DNA form, the CDR3 reads TGTGCCAGCTCACTGGGACAGCCGGGGGAAAAACTGTTTTTT.

The rearrangement uses TRBV5-4 and TRBJ1-1; the D is unclear. The germline V gene encodes CDR1 SGHNT and CDR2 YYREEE (reference sequence). This CDR3 is 13 amino acids long. The germline V and J ends were trimmed by 0 bases and 4 bases, with 7 bases remaining between them. The DNA of the CDR3 is TGTGCCAGCAGCTTGGAGTCTAGCACTGAAGCTTTCTTT. This gives the protein CASSLESSTEAFF.

The rearrangement joins TRBV19 to TRBJ2-1, with 12 nucleotides matching TRBD2. V trimming: 4 bases; J trimming: 1 base; junction bases outside the gene matches: 8. CDR1 is LNHDA and CDR2 is SQIVND in the germline V gene (reference sequence). The CDR3 runs 18 residues. CDR3 in amino acids: CASSTLAGGMWSYNEQFF. The CDR3 DNA is TGTGCCAGTAGTACACTAGCGGGAGGTATGTGGTCCTACAATGAGCAGTTCTTC.

Judged by abundance, this clone is medium-sized. DNA for the CDR3: TGCGCCAGCAGTGAGTCCGGTGGGCTAGCGGGAGGAGATACGCAGTATTTT. Residues: CASSESGGLAGGDTQYF. This chain joins TRBV10-1 and TRBJ2-3, with 11 bases matching TRBD2. The CDR3 length is 17 residues. CDR1 is WNHNN, CDR2 SYGVQD, per germline (reference sequence). After removal of 0 bases from V and 5 bases from J, the junction contained 7 bases not matched to a gene.

There are a few counts of this clone. The chain couples TRBV9 to TRBJ1-1; D remains unclear. The CDR3 has 13 amino acids. The germline V gene encodes CDR1 SGDLS and CDR2 YYNGEE. Trimming shortened V by 0 bases and J by 3 bases, and 6 bases separated the two germline ends. The CDR3 nucleotides read TGTGCCAGCAGCGTAGCACCGGACACTGAAGCTTTCTTT. It codes for CASSVAPDTEAFF.

The chain links TRBV30 to TRBJ2-5; the match to TRBD1 covers 10 bases. With V trimmed by 5 bases and J by 6 bases, 9 bases remained unmatched. This CDR3 spans 14 amino acids. Germline values: CDR1 GTSNPN, CDR2 SVGIG (reference sequence). This CDR3 reads CAWSKPGQGQTQYF. The CDR3, as DNA: TGTGCCTGGTCGAAACCGGGACAGGGGCAGACCCAGTACTTC.

The sample holds one count of this clone. The chain carries TRBV29-1 and TRBJ2-7; the match to TRBD2 covers 8 bases. Germline-derived CDR1 and CDR2 are SQVTM and ANQGSEA. The CDR3 is made up of 14 amino acids. J gave up 7 bases and V 4 bases, and 12 bases lay outside the gene matches. The CDR3 is CSVASGSALSEQYF. Here the CDR3 DNA reads TGCAGCGTTGCCAGCGGGAGTGCCCTCTCGGAGCAGTACTTC.

The gene calls are TRBV7-2 and TRBJ2-7; 9 bases fit TRBD2. With V trimmed by 2 bases and J by 3 bases, 5 bases remained unmatched. The CDR3 runs 15 residues. CDR1 and CDR2 (germline): SGHTA, FQGNSA. The chain's CDR3 is CASSLFGTSIYEQYF. DNA for the CDR3: TGTGCCAGCAGCTTATTCGGGACTAGCATCTACGAGCAGTACTTC.

This clone showed up just once. V is TRBV4-1 and J is TRBJ2-2; 8 bases align to TRBD2. This CDR3 region has 18 residues. The germline V gene encodes CDR1 MGHRA and CDR2 YSYEKL. The trim removed 1 base at V and 0 bases at J, leaving 7 bases unmatched. The CDR3 loop reads CASSQVKGRGANTGELFF. The CDR3 DNA sequence: TGCGCCAGCAGCCAAGTTAAAGGGCGGGGGGCGAACACCGGGGAGCTGTTTTTT.

This sequence joins TRBV19 and TRBJ1-2; unclear D gene. Germline V CDR1 and CDR2: LNHDA, SQIVND (reference sequence). CDR3 size: 17 residues. The V gene lost 5 bases and the J gene lost 1 base, with 20 bases spanning the gap. CDR3 loop: CASSGLADGTFNYGYTF. CDR3 nucleotides: TGTGCCAGTAGTGGTTTAGCCGACGGCACCTTTAACTATGGCTACACCTTC.

The chain recombines TRBV18 with TRBJ2-1; 11 bases match TRBD2. The CDR3 runs 17 residues. Germline CDR1 and CDR2: KGHSH and LQKENI. J was trimmed by 8 bases and V by 2 bases; bases with no gene match: 11. CDR3 loop: CASSPFTSGSESHEQFF. The CDR3 DNA is TGTGCCAGCTCACCATTCACTAGCGGGAGTGAGTCCCATGAGCAGTTCTTC.

This chain uses TRBV23-1 with TRBJ1-2; D is perhaps TRBD1 (6 bases). TRBV23-1 belongs to the ORF category, with a function that is uncertain. Trimming pared 8 bases from V and 2 bases from J, leaving 15 bases between. CDR3 length equals 14 residues. Written as DNA, the CDR3 is TGCGCCAGCTCCGACCCAACAGGGAACTATGGCTACACCTTC. Translating gives CASSDPTGNYGYTF.

The rearrangement uses TRBV28 and TRBJ2-3; possibly TRBD1 for D (5 bases). V lost 6 bases and J 0 bases, leaving 7 bases between the germline ends. This CDR3 region has 13 residues. Per germline, CDR1 MDHEN and CDR2 SYDVKM. The CDR3 region is CASRAGSTDTQYF. CDR3 nucleotides: TGTGCCAGCAGGGCAGGGAGCACAGATACGCAGTATTTT. Full variable domain (rest looked up from reference TRBV28 and TRBJ2-3): DVKVTQSSRYLVKRTGEKVFLECVQDMDHENMFWYRQDPGLGLRLIYFSYDVKMKEKGDIPEGYSVSREKKERFSLILESASTNQTSMYLCASRAGSTDTQYFGPGTRLTVL.

This chain joins TRBV19 and TRBJ2-1, with D perhaps matching TRBD1 (6 bases). Germline-derived CDR1 and CDR2 are LNHDA and SQIVND (reference sequence). V was clipped by 0 bases and J by 7 bases, with 13 bases between them. There are 15 residues in the CDR3. CDR3 in DNA: TGTGCCAGTAGTATAGACCCCCACAGGGAGAATGAGCAGTTCTTC. Residues: CASSIDPHRENEQFF.

The gene calls are TRBV29-1 and TRBJ2-7; no clear D. V was shortened by 0 bases and J by 3 bases, with 9 bases between the two germline ends. The CDR3 sequence is 13 residues long. In germline, CDR1 is SQVTM, CDR2 ANQGSEA. Written as DNA, the CDR3 is TGCAGCGTTGAAGATGAGGAGATCTACGAGCAGTACTTC. It specifies CSVEDEEIYEQYF.

The V and J genes are TRBV9 and TRBJ2-3, with TRBD2 matching over 8 bases. With 0 bases clipped from V and 0 bases from J, the junction kept 9 bases outside the gene matches. This CDR3 comprises 18 residues. Germline V gene sequence: CDR1 SGDLS, CDR2 YYNGEE. The CDR3 nucleotides are TGTGCCAGCAGCGTAGGGGTTAGCGGGATCGTTAGCACAGATACGCAGTATTTT. It is translated as CASSVGVSGIVSTDTQYF. The full variable domain, with the rest looked up from reference TRBV9 and TRBJ2-3, is DSGVTQTPKHLITATGQRVTLRCSPRSGDLSVYWYQQSLDQGLQFLIQYYNGEERAKGNILERFSAQQFPDLHSELNLSSLELGDSALYFCASSVGVSGIVSTDTQYFGPGTRLTVL.

V and J are TRBV5-1 and TRBJ1-2; no clear D. The V and J ends lost 0 bases and 6 bases respectively, with 12 bases between them. Germline loops: CDR1 SGHRS, CDR2 YFSETQ. The CDR3 has 14 amino acids. In DNA form, the CDR3 reads TGCGCCAGCAGCTTGGAGGGAGTTGGAGATGGCTACACCTTC. Encoded protein: CASSLEGVGDGYTF. The whole variable domain, filled in from reference TRBV5-1 and TRBJ1-2, reads KAGVTQTPRYLIKTRGQQVTLSCSPISGHRSVSWYQQTPGQGLQFLFEYFSETQRNKGNFPGRFSGRQFSNSRSEMNVSTLELGDSALYLCASSLEGVGDGYTFGSGTRLTVV.

V and J are TRBV28 and TRBJ2-1; TRBD2 aligns across 9 bases. The ends lost 2 bases at V and 3 bases at J; junction bases unmatched: 2. This CDR3 is 15 amino acids long. Per the germline V gene, CDR1 is MDHEN and CDR2 is SYDVKM. The CDR3 nucleotides read TGTGCCAGCAGTTTAGGCGGGAGGGTCTACAATGAGCAGTTCTTC. Translated, it gives CASSLGGRVYNEQFF.

The chain couples TRBV2 to TRBJ1-1, with D maybe TRBD1 (6 bases). The CDR3 extends over 16 amino acids. Germline CDR1 reads SNHLY; CDR2 reads FYNNEI. V was pared by 7 bases and J by 0 bases, with 18 bases between. The CDR3 DNA reads TGTGCCAGCACTATTCGACAGGCGACAATGAACACTGAAGCTTTCTTT. It yields the protein CASTIRQATMNTEAFF.

For the CDR3, the DNA is TGTGCCAGCAGTGAATTTACGGACAATGAGCAGTTCTTC. It is translated as CASSEFTDNEQFF. The gene calls are TRBV2 and TRBJ2-1; D ambiguous. Trimming pared 2 bases from V and 5 bases from J, leaving 7 bases between. The germline V gene encodes CDR1 SNHLY and CDR2 FYNNEI. The CDR3 contains 13 residues.

The chain uses TRBV30 and TRBJ2-3; tentative D call: TRBD1 (7 bases). This CDR3 has 15 amino acids. The V end lost 3 bases, the J end lost 2 bases, and 15 bases lay between the germline ends. Germline CDR1 is GTSNPN and CDR2 is SVGIG (reference sequence). CDR3 in amino acids: CAWRGAGGNTDTQYF. In DNA form, the CDR3 reads TGTGCCTGGAGAGGAGCAGGGGGGAACACAGATACGCAGTATTTT.